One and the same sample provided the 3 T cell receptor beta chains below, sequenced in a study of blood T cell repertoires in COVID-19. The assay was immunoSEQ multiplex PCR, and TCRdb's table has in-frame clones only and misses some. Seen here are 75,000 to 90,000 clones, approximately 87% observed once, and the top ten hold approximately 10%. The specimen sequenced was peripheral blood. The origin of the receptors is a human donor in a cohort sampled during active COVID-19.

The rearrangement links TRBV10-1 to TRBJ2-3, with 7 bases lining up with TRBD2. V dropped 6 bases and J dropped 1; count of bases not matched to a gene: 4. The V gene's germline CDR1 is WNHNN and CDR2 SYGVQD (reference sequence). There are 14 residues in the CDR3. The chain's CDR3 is CASSSTSGTDTQYF. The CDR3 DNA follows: TGCGCCAGCAGCTCCACTAGCGGCACAGATACGCAGTATTTT.

In DNA, the CDR3 is TGCGCCAGCAGCTTTGTAGCGGGAGGGGACAATGAGCAGTTCTTC. Protein product: CASSFVAGGDNEQFF. The rearrangement links TRBV5-1 to TRBJ2-1; 11 nucleotides align to TRBD2. This CDR3 contains 15 residues. Trimming removed 2 bases from V and 5 bases from J; junction bases left unmatched: 3. Germline V CDR1 and CDR2: SGHRS, YFSETQ.

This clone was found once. The CDR3 region has the DNA TGTGCCAGCAGCCGGGACAGGGACAACTACGAGCAGTACTTC. This translates into CASSRDRDNYEQYF. The gene calls are TRBV5-5 and TRBJ2-7, with 9 bases fitting TRBD1. Germline-derived CDR1 and CDR2 are SGHKS and YYEKEE (reference sequence). CDR3 size: 14 residues. Trimming cost V 4 bases and J 3 bases; bases outside gene matches: 5.